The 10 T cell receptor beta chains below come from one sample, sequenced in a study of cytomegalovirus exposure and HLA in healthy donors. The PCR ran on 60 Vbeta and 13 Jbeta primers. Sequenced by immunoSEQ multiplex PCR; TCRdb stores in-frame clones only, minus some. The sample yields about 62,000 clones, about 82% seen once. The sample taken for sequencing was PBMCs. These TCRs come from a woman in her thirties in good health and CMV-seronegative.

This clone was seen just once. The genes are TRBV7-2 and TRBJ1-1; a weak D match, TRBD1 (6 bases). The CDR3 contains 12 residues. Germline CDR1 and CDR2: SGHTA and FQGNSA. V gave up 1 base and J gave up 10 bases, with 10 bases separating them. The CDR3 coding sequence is TGTGCCAGCAGCTTAGACAGGGTCGTAGCTTTCTTT. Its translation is CASSLDRVVAFF.

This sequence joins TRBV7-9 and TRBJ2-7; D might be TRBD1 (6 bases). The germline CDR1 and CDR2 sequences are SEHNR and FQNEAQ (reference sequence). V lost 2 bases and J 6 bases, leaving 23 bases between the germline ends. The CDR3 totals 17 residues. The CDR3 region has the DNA TGTGCCAGCAGCTTACTAGGGGCGGACAGCCCTCCAAGCGAGCAGTACTTC. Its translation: CASSLLGADSPPSEQYF. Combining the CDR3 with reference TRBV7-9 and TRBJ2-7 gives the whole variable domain DTGVSQNPRHKITKRGQNVTFRCDPISEHNRLYWYRQTLGQGPEFLTYFQNEAQLEKSRLLSDRFSAERPKGSFSTLEIQRTEQGDSAMYLCASSLLGADSPPSEQYFGPGTRLTVT.

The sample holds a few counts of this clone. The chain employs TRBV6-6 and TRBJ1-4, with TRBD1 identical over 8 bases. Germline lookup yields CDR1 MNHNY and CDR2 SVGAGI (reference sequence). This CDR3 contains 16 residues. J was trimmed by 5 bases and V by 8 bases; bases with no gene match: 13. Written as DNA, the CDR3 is TGTGCCAGCCGCTCCTCCGGACAGGGCCACAATGAAAAACTGTTTTTT. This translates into CASRSSGQGHNEKLFF.

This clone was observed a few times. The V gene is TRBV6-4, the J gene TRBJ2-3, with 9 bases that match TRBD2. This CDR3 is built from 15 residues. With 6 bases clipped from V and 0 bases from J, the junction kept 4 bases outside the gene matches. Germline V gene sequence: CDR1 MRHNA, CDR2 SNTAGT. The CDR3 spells CASSERGESTDTQYF. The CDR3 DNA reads TGTGCCAGCAGCGAGCGGGGGGAGAGCACAGATACGCAGTATTTT.

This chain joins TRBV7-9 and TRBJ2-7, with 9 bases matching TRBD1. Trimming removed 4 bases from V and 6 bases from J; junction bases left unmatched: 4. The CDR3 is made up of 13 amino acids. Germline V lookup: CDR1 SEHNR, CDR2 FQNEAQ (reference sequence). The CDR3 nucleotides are TGTGCCAGCAGCTCCTACAGGGGGCCCGAGCAGTACTTC. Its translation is CASSSYRGPEQYF.

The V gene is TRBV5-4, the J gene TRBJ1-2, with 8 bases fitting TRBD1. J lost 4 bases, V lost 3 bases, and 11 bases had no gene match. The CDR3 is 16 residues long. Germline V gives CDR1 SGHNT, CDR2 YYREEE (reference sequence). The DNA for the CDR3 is TGTGCCAGCAGCTATACCGGGACAGGCCCTCTCTATGGCTACACCTTC. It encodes CASSYTGTGPLYGYTF.

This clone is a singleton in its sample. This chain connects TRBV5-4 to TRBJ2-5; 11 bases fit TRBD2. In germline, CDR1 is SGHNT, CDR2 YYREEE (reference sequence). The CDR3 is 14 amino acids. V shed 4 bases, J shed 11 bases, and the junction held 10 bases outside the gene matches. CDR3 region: CASSTLAGGKEQYF. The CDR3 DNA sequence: TGTGCCAGCAGCACGCTAGCGGGGGGAAAAGAGCAGTACTTC.

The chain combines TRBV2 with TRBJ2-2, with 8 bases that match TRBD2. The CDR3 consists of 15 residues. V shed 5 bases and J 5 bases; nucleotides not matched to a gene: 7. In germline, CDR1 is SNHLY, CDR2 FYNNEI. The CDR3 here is CASSREGGKTGELFF. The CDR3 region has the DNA TGTGCCAGCAGTCGGGAGGGGGGGAAGACCGGGGAGCTGTTTTTT.

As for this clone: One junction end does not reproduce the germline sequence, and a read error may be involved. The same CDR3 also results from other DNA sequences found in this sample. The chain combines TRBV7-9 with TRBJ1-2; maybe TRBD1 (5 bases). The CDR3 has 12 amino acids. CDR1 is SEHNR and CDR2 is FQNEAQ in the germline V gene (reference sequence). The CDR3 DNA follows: TGTTCCAGCAGCCCACCGGGGGGTGGCTACACCTTC. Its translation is CSSSPPGGGYTF.

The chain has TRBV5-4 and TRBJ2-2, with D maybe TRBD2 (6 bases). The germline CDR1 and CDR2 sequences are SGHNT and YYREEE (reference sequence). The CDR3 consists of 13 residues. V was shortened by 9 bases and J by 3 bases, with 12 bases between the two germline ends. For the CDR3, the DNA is TGTGCCACGGGGGAGGCGGACACCGGGGAGCTGTTTTTT. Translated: CATGEADTGELFF.